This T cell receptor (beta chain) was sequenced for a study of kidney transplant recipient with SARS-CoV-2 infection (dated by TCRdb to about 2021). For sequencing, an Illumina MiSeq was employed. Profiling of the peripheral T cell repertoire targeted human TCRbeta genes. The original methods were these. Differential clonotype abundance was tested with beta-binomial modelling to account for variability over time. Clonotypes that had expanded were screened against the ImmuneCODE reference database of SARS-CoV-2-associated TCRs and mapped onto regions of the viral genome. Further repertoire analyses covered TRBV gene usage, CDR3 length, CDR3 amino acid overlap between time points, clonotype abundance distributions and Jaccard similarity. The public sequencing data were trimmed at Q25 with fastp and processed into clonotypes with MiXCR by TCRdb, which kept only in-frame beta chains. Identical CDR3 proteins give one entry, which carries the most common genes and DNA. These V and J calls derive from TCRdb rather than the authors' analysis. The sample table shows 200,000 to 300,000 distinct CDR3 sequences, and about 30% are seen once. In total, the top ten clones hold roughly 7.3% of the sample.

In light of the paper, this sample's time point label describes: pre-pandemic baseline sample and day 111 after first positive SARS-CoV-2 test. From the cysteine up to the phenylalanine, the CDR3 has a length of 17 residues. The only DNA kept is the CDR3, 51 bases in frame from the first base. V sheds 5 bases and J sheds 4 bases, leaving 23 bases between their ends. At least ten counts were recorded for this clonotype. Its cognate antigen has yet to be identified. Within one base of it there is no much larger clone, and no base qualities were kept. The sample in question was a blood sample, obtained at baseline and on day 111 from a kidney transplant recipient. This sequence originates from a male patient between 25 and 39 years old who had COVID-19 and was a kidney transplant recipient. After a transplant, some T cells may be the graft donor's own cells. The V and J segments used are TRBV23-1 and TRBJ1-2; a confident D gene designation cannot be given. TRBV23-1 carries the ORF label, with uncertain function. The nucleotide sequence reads TGCGCCAGCAGTGTGCAGTTGCTACGCAGAAAGACCTATGGCTACACCTTC. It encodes CASSVQLLRRKTYGYTF.